This TCR beta chain emerged from a study of long-term antiretroviral therapy in people with HIV. V was cut by 1 base and J by 6 bases, with 5 bases left in between. Germline V gives CDR1 SGHTA, CDR2 FQGTGA. The CDR3 covers 12 residues. Survey level was the resolution at which the v3.0 immunoSEQ assay ran. Measured with immunoSEQ multiplex PCR; TCRdb has only the in-frame clones, and not every one. This sample yields roughly 32,000 clones, of which approximately 85% are seen a single time; 3.5% to 5.5% belongs to the top ten. General study findings and limits: Whereas controls had wider CDR3 length ranges, HIV repertoires had narrower ones.

Notes on this clone: What it binds is not known.

The chain carries TRBV7-3 and TRBJ2-3, with D unclear. This TCR was sampled from a man aged 18 to 29 with HIV. This specimen was unsorted PBMCs, taken approximately 3.3 years after starting antiretroviral therapy. The chain's CDR3 is CASSLMGDTQYF. DNA for the CDR3: TGTGCCAGCAGCTTAATGGGTGATACGCAGTATTTT.